One sample yielded the 5 T cell receptor beta chains listed below, sequenced in a study of cytomegalovirus exposure and HLA in healthy donors. The PCR contained 60 Vbeta and 13 Jbeta primers. Produced via immunoSEQ multiplex PCR; TCRdb's table is partial and in-frame only. The sample shows under 200,000 clones, around 77% of them seen only once. Sequenced sample: PBMCs. The receptors were gathered from a man aged 55 to 70 in good health and CMV-seronegative.

V and J are TRBV7-9 and TRBJ2-1; a possible D gene is TRBD2 (5 bases). The CDR3 covers 16 residues. The germline gives CDR1 SEHNR, CDR2 FQNEAQ (reference sequence). The V end lost 5 bases, the J end lost 2 bases, and 16 bases lay between the germline ends. The CDR3 is CASSRELIVAYNEQFF. CDR3 coding DNA: TGTGCCAGCAGCAGGGAGCTAATCGTAGCCTACAATGAGCAGTTCTTC.

This clone was detected only a few times. The junction does not match germline at one end; this may be a read error. V usage is TRBV7-9 and J usage is TRBJ1-2, with D possibly matching TRBD1 (6 bases). The CDR3 has 13 residues. Germline CDR1 reads SEHNR; CDR2 reads FQNEAQ (reference sequence). The CDR3 protein is CSSSATGNYGYTF. DNA for the CDR3: TGTTCCAGCAGCGCTACAGGGAACTATGGCTACACCTTC.

The rearrangement links TRBV5-1 to TRBJ2-1, with 10 bases matching TRBD2. The CDR3 has 16 residues. CDR1 and CDR2 from the germline V gene are SGHRS and YFSETQ. V shed 0 bases and J 4 bases; nucleotides not matched to a gene: 4. The CDR3 DNA reads as TGCGCCAGCAGCTTGGAGAGTAGCGGGGGGTACAATGAGCAGTTCTTC. This translates into CASSLESSGGYNEQFF.

This chain links TRBV7-2 with TRBJ2-1; the match to TRBD2 covers 10 bases. Germline lookup yields CDR1 SGHTA and CDR2 FQGNSA. Losses at the gene ends were 6 bases for V and 2 bases for J; bases not matched to a gene: 7. The CDR3 runs to 16 residues. The CDR3 nucleotides read TGTGCCAGCAGTCTGAGCGGGAGGGGAACCTACAATGAGCAGTTCTTC. Translated: CASSLSGRGTYNEQFF.

The chain joins TRBV5-1 to TRBJ2-7; D gene uncertain. The CDR3 covers 15 residues. The germline V and J ends were trimmed by 4 bases and 0 bases, with 14 bases remaining between them. Looked up from germline, CDR1 is SGHRS and CDR2 is YFSETQ. The CDR3 sequence: CASSITPGYSYEQYF. CDR3 DNA sequence: TGCGCCAGCAGCATTACCCCCGGGTACTCCTACGAGCAGTACTTC.